One and the same sample provided the 5 T cell receptor beta chains below, sequenced in a study of blood T cell repertoires in COVID-19. Only in-frame clones appear in the TCRdb table, and some are missing; sequencing was by immunoSEQ multiplex PCR. Here the sample spans some 390,000 clones, around 86% being singletons. Sequences were obtained from peripheral blood. These receptors all come from a human donor in a cohort sampled during active COVID-19.

The rearrangement uses TRBV7-9 and TRBJ2-5, with 10 bases that match TRBD2. V gave up 3 bases and J gave up 2 bases; unmatched junction bases: 9. The CDR3 runs to 17 residues. Germline V lookup: CDR1 SEHNR, CDR2 FQNEAQ (reference sequence). CDR3 protein: CASSFASGSRRQETQYF. The CDR3 DNA reads as TGTGCCAGCAGCTTTGCTAGCGGGAGCCGTCGTCAAGAGACCCAGTACTTC.

V is TRBV2 and J is TRBJ2-1, with 10 bases lining up with TRBD2. The CDR3 covers 12 residues. Germline trimming cut 8 bases from V and 12 bases from J; bases unmatched to any gene: 7. Germline values: CDR1 SNHLY, CDR2 FYNNEI. The CDR3 spells CASGAPSGGQFF. The DNA for the CDR3 is TGTGCCAGCGGCGCCCCTAGCGGGGGGCAGTTCTTC.

J is TRBJ1-6 and V is TRBV5-1; no firm D call. V dropped 2 bases and J dropped 0 bases, with 6 bases sitting between them. This CDR3 is 15 amino acids long. Per the germline V gene, CDR1 is SGHRS and CDR2 is YFSETQ. As DNA, the CDR3 is TGCGCCAGCAGCTTCGACACCTCCTATAATTCACCCCTCCACTTT. This gives the protein CASSFDTSYNSPLHF. Using reference TRBV5-1 and TRBJ1-6 for the parts outside the CDR3, the full variable domain is KAGVTQTPRYLIKTRGQQVTLSCSPISGHRSVSWYQQTPGQGLQFLFEYFSETQRNKGNFPGRFSGRQFSNSRSEMNVSTLELGDSALYLCASSFDTSYNSPLHFGNGTRLTVT.

This clone appeared once. The chain recombines TRBV6-5 with TRBJ1-5; TRBD1 agrees at 7 bases. The CDR3 has 13 residues. After removal of 8 bases from V and 4 bases from J, the junction contained 5 bases not matched to a gene. Germline V gives CDR1 MNHEY, CDR2 SVGAGI. CDR3 nucleotides: TGTGCCAGCCAGACAGGGAGAAATCAGCCCCAGCATTTT. Translated: CASQTGRNQPQHF.

The chain carries TRBV7-3 and TRBJ2-1, with a possible D match to TRBD2 (6 bases). Trimming pared 5 bases from V and 7 bases from J, leaving 15 bases between. This CDR3 is 14 amino acids long. The germline V gene encodes CDR1 SGHTA and CDR2 FQGTGA. The CDR3 here is CASSPRREANEQFF. The CDR3 bases are TGTGCCAGCAGCCCCCGCAGGGAGGCAAATGAGCAGTTCTTC.